This T cell receptor (beta chain) stems from a study of blood T cell repertoires in COVID-19. Study background: In each case, the material was cDNA or gDNA derived from T cells, B-cell-depleted T cells, or PBMCs.

A Seattle source enrolled patients during active infection and followed them longitudinally. Germline CDR1 reads SGDLS; CDR2 reads YYNGEE. The CDR3 has 14 amino acids. V gave up 4 bases and J gave up 9 bases; unmatched junction bases: 13. Assay used: immunoSEQ multiplex PCR; TCRdb lists only in-frame clones, some missing. The data hold approximately 390,000 clones, with about 87% observed a single time. This chain connects TRBV9 to TRBJ2-7; 7 nucleotides agree with TRBD2. The receptor's source is a woman aged 60-75 years with COVID-19, enrolled during active disease. The sequencing sample was made of peripheral blood. As DNA, the CDR3 is TGTGCCAGCAGCCCAGACGGGGGGTCCTACTTGCAGTACTTC. Protein product: CASSPDGGSYLQYF.